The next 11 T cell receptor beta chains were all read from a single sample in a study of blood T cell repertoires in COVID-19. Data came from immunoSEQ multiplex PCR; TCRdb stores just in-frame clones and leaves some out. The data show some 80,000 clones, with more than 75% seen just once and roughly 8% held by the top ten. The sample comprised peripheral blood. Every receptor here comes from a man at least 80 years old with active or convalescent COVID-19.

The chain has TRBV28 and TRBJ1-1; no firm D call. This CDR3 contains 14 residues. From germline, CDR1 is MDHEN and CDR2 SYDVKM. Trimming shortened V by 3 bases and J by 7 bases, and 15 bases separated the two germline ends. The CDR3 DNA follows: TGTGCCAGCAGTTTTCAGGTCCTGTCAGGTGAAGCTTTCTTT. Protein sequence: CASSFQVLSGEAFF.

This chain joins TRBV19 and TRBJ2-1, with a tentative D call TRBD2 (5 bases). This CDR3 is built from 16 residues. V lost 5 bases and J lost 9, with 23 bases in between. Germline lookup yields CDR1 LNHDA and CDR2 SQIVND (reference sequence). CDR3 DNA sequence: TGTGCCAGTAGTTTGTGGACTCCGACGGCGGTAACTGAGCAGTTCTTC. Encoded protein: CASSLWTPTAVTEQFF.

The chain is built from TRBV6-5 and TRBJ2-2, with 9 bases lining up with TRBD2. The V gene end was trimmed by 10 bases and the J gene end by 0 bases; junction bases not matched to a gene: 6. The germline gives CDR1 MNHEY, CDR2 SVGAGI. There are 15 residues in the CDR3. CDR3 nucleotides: TGTGCCATCAAAGCGGGGGGAACGAACACCGGGGAGCTGTTTTTT. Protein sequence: CAIKAGGTNTGELFF.

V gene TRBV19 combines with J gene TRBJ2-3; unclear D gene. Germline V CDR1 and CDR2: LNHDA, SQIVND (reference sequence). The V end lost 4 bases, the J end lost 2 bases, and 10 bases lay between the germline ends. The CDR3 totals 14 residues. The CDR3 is CASSNPRYTDTQYF. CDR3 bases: TGTGCCAGTAGTAACCCTAGATACACAGATACGCAGTATTTT. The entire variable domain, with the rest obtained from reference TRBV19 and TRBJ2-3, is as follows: DGGITQSPKYLFRKEGQNVTLSCEQNLNHDAMYWYRQDPGQGLRLIYYSQIVNDFQKGDIAEGYSVSREKKESFPLTVTSAQKNPTAFYLCASSNPRYTDTQYFGPGTRLTVL.

The CDR3 protein is CASRSGISTDTQYF. In nucleotides, the CDR3 is TGTGCCAGTAGAAGCGGGATTAGCACAGATACGCAGTATTTT. V usage is TRBV19 and J usage is TRBJ2-3, with 7 bases identical to TRBD2. Germline-derived CDR1 and CDR2 are LNHDA and SQIVND (reference sequence). With V trimmed by 6 bases and J by 0 bases, 3 bases remained unmatched. This CDR3 is built from 14 residues.

The CDR3 region is CASSSRITKNIQYF. The CDR3 DNA follows: TGTGCCAGCAGCAGCAGGATCACCAAAAACATTCAGTACTTC. This chain joins TRBV7-9 and TRBJ2-4; D not certain. The CDR3 is 14 amino acids. V was cut by 5 bases and J by 2 bases, with 10 bases left in between. The V gene's germline CDR1 is SEHNR and CDR2 FQNEAQ (reference sequence).

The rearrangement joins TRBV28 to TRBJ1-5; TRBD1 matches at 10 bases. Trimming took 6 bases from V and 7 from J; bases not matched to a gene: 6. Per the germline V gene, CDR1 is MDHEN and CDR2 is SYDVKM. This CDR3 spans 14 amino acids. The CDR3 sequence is CASSLTGGGQPQHF. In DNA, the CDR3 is TGTGCCAGCAGCTTGACAGGGGGCGGCCAGCCCCAGCATTTT.

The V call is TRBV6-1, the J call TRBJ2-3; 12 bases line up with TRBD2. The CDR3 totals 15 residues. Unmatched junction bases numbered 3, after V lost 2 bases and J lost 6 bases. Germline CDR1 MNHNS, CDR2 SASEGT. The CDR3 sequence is CASSELTSGGDTQYF. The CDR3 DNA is TGTGCCAGCAGTGAACTGACTAGCGGGGGCGATACGCAGTATTTT.

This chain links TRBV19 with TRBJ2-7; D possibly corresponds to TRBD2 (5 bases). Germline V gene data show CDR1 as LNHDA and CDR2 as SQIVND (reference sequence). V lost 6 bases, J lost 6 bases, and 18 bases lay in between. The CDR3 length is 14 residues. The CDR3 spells CASRREGVPREQYV. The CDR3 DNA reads TGTGCCAGTAGGCGAGAGGGTGTTCCCCGCGAGCAGTACGTC.

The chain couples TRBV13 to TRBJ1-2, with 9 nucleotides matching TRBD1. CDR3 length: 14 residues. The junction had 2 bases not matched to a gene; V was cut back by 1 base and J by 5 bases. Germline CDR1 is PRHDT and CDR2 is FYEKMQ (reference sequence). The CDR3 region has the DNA TGTGCCAGCAGCTTAGTACAGGGGGCTTATGGCTACACCTTC. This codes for CASSLVQGAYGYTF.

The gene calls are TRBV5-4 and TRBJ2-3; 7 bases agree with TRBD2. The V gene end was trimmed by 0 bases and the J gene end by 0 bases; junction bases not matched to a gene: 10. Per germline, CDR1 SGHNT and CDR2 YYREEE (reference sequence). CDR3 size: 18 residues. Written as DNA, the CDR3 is TGTGCCAGCAGCTTGGGGCTAGCGGCAAACCCTAGCACAGATACGCAGTATTTT. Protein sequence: CASSLGLAANPSTDTQYF. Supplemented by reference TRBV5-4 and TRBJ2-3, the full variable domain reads ETGVTQSPTHLIKTRGQQVTLRCSSQSGHNTVSWYQQALGQGPQFIFQYYREEENGRGNFPPRFSGLQFPNYSSELNVNALELDDSALYLCASSLGLAANPSTDTQYFGPGTRLTVL.